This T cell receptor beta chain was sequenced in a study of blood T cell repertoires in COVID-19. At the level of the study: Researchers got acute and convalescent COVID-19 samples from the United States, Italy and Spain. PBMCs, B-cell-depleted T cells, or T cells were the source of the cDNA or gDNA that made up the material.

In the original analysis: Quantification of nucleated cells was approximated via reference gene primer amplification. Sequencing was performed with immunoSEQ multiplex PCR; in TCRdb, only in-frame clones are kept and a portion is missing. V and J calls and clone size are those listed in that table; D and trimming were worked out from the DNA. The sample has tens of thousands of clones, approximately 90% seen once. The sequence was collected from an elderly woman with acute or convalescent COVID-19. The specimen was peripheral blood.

CDR3 in DNA: TGTGCCAGCAGTCGGCAGGCTAACACTGAAGCTTTCTTT. Protein sequence: CASSRQANTEAFF. This rearrangement joins TRBV12-3 or TRBV12-4 to TRBJ1-1; D gene unclear. Trimming removed 5 bases from V and 2 bases from J, with 9 bases in between. The CDR3 runs to 13 residues.